This TCR beta chain derives from a study of shared clonotypes between healthy human individuals (dated by TCRdb to the early 2020s). Background on the whole study: A couple of women and a few men aged 18 to 49 years were included in the cohort. Leukapheresis yielded between about 0.8 and 8.9 billion PBMCs per donor. For each donor, three plates each were used for CD4 naive and CD4 memory, two plates were used for CD8 naive, and one plate was used for CD8 memory. Blood TCR repertoires of several healthy adults were deeply sequenced to estimate repertoire size and the extent of clonotype sharing between individuals. Libraries were prepared and TCR repertoires were sequenced by different laboratories using diverse techniques, in order to increase sequencing depth and limit assay-specific biases.

Worth noting for this clone: What this receptor recognizes is not known. No qualities accompany the bases; no much larger clone lies one base away.

Beyond this particular receptor, the publication reports: Rarefaction of sorted-subset datasets indicated incomplete sequencing despite the large sequencing depth. Based on pairwise subsampling, the degree of clonotype sharing among donors was expected to be affected by sequencing depth. Sampling was restricted to blood, and TCR repertoires in tissue are likely to differ from TCR repertoires in blood. When a handful of donors were compared, the shared fraction of clonotypes was around 5.1% for naive CD4, roughly 3.3% for naive CD8, roughly 2.5% for memory CD4, and 0.4% for memory CD8. Larger estimated clonotype richness was generally found for naive subsets than for memory subsets. The small number of donors limited the genetic and exposure-history diversity represented. Clonotypes shared by all four sorted-subset donors showed higher generation probabilities than non-shared clonotypes.

Including the terminal cysteine and phenylalanine, the CDR3 comprises 12 residues. This entry keeps only the CDR3 DNA: 36 bases, framed from base 1. CDR1 and CDR2 were assigned from the germline V gene as MNHNS and SASEGT. The V and J ends are trimmed by 8 bases and 5 bases, leaving 12 bases between them. TCR CDR3 regions were amplified from genomic DNA by multiplex PCR using the deep immunoSEQ assay. Extracted genomic DNA from each cell subset was distributed evenly across all wells of several immunoSEQ 96-well plates, and each plate was treated as a replicate. For sorted subsets, 150 to 250 ng genomic DNA, equal to 30,000 or so T cell genomes, was loaded into each replicate PCR. Purified libraries were quantified with a Qubit 3.0 fluorometer, sized on a Bioanalyzer 2100, and re-quantified with the KAPA Library Quantification kit. Each immunoSEQ 96-well plate was sequenced on its own single-read 150-cycle Illumina NextSeq 550 flow cell. The published analysis was carried out like this. The immunoSEQ output contained only junctional sequences without quality scores, so filtering could not match that applied to full-length reads. Sequences were annotated with PyIR, a Python wrapper for IgBLAST v1.9, using IMGT germline references to assign V/J genes and CDR3. Reads with weak V/J assignments (E-value above 1e-6), missing CDR3, stop codons, out-of-frame junctions, or ambiguous translated residues were removed. A V3J clonotype was defined by an identical inferred V gene, J gene, and CDR3 amino acid sequence. To compute the percentage overlap between repertoires, the number of shared unique clonotypes was divided by the size of the smaller repertoire. RTK rarefaction, the Chao1 estimator, and Recon v2.1 estimates of unobserved clonotypes were used to assess repertoire richness. For all TCRbeta clonotypes obtained by the gDNA method from a few donors, generation probabilities were computed with OLGA. Held by TCRdb, this immuneACCESS table contains in-frame sequences only and omits some clones. Under half of the omission traces to an unresolved V gene where checked; the cause of the rest is unknown. V, J and clone size derive from that table, while D and trimming were established from the DNA sequence. For this sample the table gives about 2,500,000 clones, of which roughly 92% were detected only once. 0.14% of the sample rests with the top ten.

Healthy HIV-negative adults with no recently reported acute infections or vaccinations were included as donors. All donors were Caucasian adults living in Nashville, Tennessee, USA. CD4+ T cells were enriched through magnetic negative selection, after which naive cells were positively selected on CD45RA and the remaining negative fraction served as the memory subset. After blood collection by leukapheresis, PBMCs were isolated using Ficoll-Histopaque density gradient centrifugation and then cryopreserved in the vapor phase of liquid nitrogen. Analytical flow cytometry was used to check the purity and quantity of every magnetically sorted T cell population. Genomic DNA was isolated from each sorted fraction and quantified by UV absorbance on a Nanodrop 2000c.

The V and J genes are TRBV6-1 and TRBJ2-5; possibly the D gene is TRBD2, per 5 matching bases. The TCR was taken from a man aged 18 to 30 in good health. The material sequenced was naive CD4+ T cells sorted from blood. In the paper's terms, the cell subset or site label means: CD45RA+ positively selected. The encoded CDR3 is CASHRDVETQYF. The DNA reads TGTGCCAGCCACCGGGATGTTGAGACCCAGTACTTC.